This is a list of T cell receptor beta chains from one sample in a study of read filtering for tumor transcriptome and immune sequencing. Each CDR3 protein gets one entry after TCRdb re-called the reads with MiXCR. Of about 46,000 distinct CDR3 sequences in the sample, roughly a fifth are singletons; the top ten hold over 35%. Material: a population of CD138-negative cells sorted from bone marrow. Receptor source: a donor at least 40 years old with multiple myeloma. Each CDR3 is given without its conserved first and last residue.

>TRBV5-4
ASRGTLKPNEQF
>TRBV13
AGSLGGLEQY
>TRBV24-1
ATSPYRAWDTGELS
>TRBV12-3/TRBV12-4
ASSPMGGRLF
>TRBV5-1
ASSTSGMRDEQY
>TRBV21-1
ASSIKETRH
>TRBV6-5
ASSYGTSGSDEQF
>TRBV29-1
SVESETQY
>TRBV6-5
ASTNSGQGRETQY
>TRBV29-1
SGGDEMNTEAF
>TRBV7-2
ASSPDRGRVSGIHSYEQY
>TRBV29-1
SARLAGARGSYNEQF
>TRBV6-5
ASSQDSRHAEQF
>TRBV2
ASRPGLAGADTQY
>TRBV2
ASSEYGNTEAF
>TRBV7-2
ASRPAGGRGTQY
>TRBV12-3/TRBV12-4
ASSCFNQPQH
>TRBV3-1
ASSQGQDYGYT
>TRBV7-2
ASSPAFDYEQY
>TRBV11-2
ASSHLGQAQTRGKLF
>TRBV7-2
ASSLGWLGQGAAYNEQF
>TRBV27
ASRGTTYNEQF
>TRBV7-2
ASSTRLAGGQETQY
>TRBV13
ASILTVGGYNEQF
>TRBV7-9
ASSLGAGGSYEQY
>TRBV9
ASSPRDSDYNEQF
>TRBV20-1
SATSPGGYTGELF
>TRBV7-2
ASSGTPGETQY
>TRBV20-1
SASCQDLSSCEQY
>TRBV28
ASSYLYEQY
>TRBV29-1
SVEPFNTEAF
>TRBV25-1
ASSRTSTGGEQY
>TRBV11-3
ASSLLGGQKGRNSPLH
>TRBV28
SSSFASHPPQH
>TRBV6-2/TRBV6-3
ASSDGTHQPQH
>TRBV2
ASSGTATEAF
>TRBV6-2/TRBV6-3
ASSFVWSLMHEQY
>TRBV7-9
ASSLILGAGNEQF
>TRBV2
ASSVGGRVSNQPQH